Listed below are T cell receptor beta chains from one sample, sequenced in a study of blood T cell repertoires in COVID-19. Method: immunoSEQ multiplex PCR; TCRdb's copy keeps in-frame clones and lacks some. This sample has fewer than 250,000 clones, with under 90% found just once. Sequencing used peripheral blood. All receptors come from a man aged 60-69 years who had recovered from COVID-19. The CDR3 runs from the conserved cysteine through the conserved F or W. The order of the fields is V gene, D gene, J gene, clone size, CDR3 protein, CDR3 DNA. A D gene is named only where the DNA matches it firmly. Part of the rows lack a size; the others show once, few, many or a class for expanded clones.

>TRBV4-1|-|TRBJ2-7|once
CASSQGYVDYEQYF
TGCGCCAGCAGCCAAGGCTACGTAGACTACGAGCAGTACTTC
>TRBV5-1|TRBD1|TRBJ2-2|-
CASSLWGTGANTGELFF
TGCGCCAGCAGCTTGTGGGGAACAGGGGCAAACACCGGGGAGCTGTTTTTT
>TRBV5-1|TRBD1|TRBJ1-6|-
CASSKDRLGSPLHF
TGCGCCAGCAGCAAGGACAGGCTGGGTTCACCCCTCCACTTT
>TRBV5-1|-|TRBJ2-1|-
CASSLGDLYNEQFF
TGCGCCAGCAGCTTGGGGGACTTATACAATGAGCAGTTCTTC
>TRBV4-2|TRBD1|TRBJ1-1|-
CASSQDRGVQAFF
TGTGCCAGCAGCCAAGACAGGGGGGTCCAAGCTTTCTTT
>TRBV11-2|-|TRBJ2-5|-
CASSLDGRGQETQYF
TGTGCCAGCAGCTTAGATGGGCGTGGGCAAGAGACCCAGTACTTC
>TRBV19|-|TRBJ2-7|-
CASSIPLVSRAYEQYF
TGTGCCAGTAGTATCCCCCTCGTTAGTAGAGCCTACGAGCAGTACTTC
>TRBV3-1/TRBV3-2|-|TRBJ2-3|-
CASSQGLGSDTQYF
TGTGCCAGCAGCCAAGGACTAGGTTCAGATACGCAGTATTTT
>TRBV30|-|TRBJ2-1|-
CAWSVILAYEQFF
TGTGCCTGGAGTGTAATCCTAGCCTATGAGCAGTTCTTC
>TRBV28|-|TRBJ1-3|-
CASSFRGSGQGRYF
TGTGCCAGCAGTTTTAGAGGCTCGGGACAAGGGCGGTATTTT
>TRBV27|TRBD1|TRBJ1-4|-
CASRDRGQANEKLFF
TGTGCCAGCCGGGACAGGGGGCAGGCTAATGAAAAACTGTTTTTT
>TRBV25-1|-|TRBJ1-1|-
CASRSYREMNTEAFF
TGTGCCAGCAGGTCGTACAGGGAAATGAACACTGAAGCTTTCTTT
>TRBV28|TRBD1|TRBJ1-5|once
CASSSTGGDQPQHF
TGTGCCAGCAGTTCAACAGGGGGCGATCAGCCCCAGCATTTT
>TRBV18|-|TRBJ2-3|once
CASSPLITDTQYF
TGTGCCAGCTCACCACTAATAACAGATACGCAGTATTTT
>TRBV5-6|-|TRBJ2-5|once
CASSETGAETQYF
TGTGCCAGCAGCGAGACAGGTGCGGAGACCCAGTACTTC
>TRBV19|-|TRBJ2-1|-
CASSSGTANHNEQFF
TGTGCCAGTAGTAGCGGGACTGCAAACCACAATGAGCAGTTCTTC
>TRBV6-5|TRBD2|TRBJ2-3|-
CASSSQAGGGTDTQYF
TGTGCCAGCAGTTCTCAAGCGGGAGGGGGCACAGATACGCAGTATTTT
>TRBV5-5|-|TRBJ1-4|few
CASSPGAGASEKLFF
TGTGCCAGCAGCCCCGGGGCGGGGGCAAGTGAAAAACTGTTTTTT
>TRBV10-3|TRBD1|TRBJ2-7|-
CAIKDRTYEQYF
TGTGCCATCAAGGACAGGACCTACGAGCAGTACTTC
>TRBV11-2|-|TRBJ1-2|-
CASSDQVLGYGYTF
TGTGCCAGCAGCGACCAGGTGCTTGGGTATGGCTACACCTTC
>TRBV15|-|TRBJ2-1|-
CATSSSAGPRYNEQFF
TGTGCCACCAGCTCCTCCGCGGGACCACGGTACAATGAGCAGTTCTTC
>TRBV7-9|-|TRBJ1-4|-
CASSFSTGTGEKLFF
TGTGCCAGCAGCTTTTCAACAGGGACGGGTGAAAAACTGTTTTTT
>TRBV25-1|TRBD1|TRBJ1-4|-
CASQDGDRGPELFF
TGTGCCAGTCAGGATGGGGACAGGGGGCCGGAACTGTTTTTT
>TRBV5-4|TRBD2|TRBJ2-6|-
CASSPGGTGANVLTF
TGTGCCAGCAGCCCCGGGGGGACTGGGGCCAACGTCCTGACTTTC
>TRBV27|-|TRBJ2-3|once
CASSLAPGDTQYF
TGTGCCAGCAGTTTAGCCCCAGGTGATACGCAGTATTTT
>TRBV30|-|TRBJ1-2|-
CAGTRISNYGYTF
TGTGCCGGTACGCGGATCAGTAACTATGGCTACACCTTC
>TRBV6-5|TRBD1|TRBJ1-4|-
CASSRQGGNEKLFF
TGTGCCAGCAGTCGACAGGGCGGGAATGAAAAACTGTTTTTT
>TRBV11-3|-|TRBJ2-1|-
CASTRQPIDNEQFF
TGTGCCAGCACGAGACAGCCAATCGACAATGAGCAGTTCTTC
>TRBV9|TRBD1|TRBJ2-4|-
CASSVDGTGKDGAKNIQYF
TGTGCCAGCAGCGTAGACGGGACAGGGAAGGACGGGGCCAAAAACATTCAGTACTTC
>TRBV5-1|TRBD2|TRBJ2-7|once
CASNHEGGPYEQYF
TGCGCCAGCAACCATGAGGGAGGGCCGTACGAGCAGTACTTC
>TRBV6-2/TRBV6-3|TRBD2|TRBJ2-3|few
CASSRRTGLAFTDTQYF
TGTGCCAGCAGTCGTCGTACGGGACTAGCTTTTACAGATACGCAGTATTTT
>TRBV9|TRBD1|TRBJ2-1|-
CASSAARDRAHNEQFF
TGTGCCAGCAGCGCCGCCCGGGACAGGGCCCACAATGAGCAGTTCTTC
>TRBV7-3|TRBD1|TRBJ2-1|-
CASSLGTGFQEQFF
TGTGCCAGCAGCTTAGGGACAGGGTTTCAGGAGCAGTTCTTC
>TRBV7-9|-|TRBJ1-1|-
CASSWQAGPTEAFF
TGTGCCAGCAGCTGGCAGGCCGGCCCCACTGAAGCTTTCTTT
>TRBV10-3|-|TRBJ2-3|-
CAIGGYTDTQYF
TGTGCCATCGGGGGGTACACAGATACGCAGTATTTT
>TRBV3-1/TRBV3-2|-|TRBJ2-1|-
CASSRLSEGARFF
TGTGCCAGCAGCCGCCTTTCGGAGGGGGCACGGTTCTTC
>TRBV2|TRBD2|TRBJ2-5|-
CARGTSGGQETQYF
TGTGCCAGGGGGACTAGCGGGGGTCAAGAGACCCAGTACTTC
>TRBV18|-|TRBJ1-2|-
CASSPDRYGYTF
TGTGCCAGCTCACCAGACAGATATGGCTACACCTTC
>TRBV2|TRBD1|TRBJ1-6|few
CASSENRGNSPLHF
TGTGCCAGCAGTGAAAACAGGGGGAATTCACCCCTCCACTTT
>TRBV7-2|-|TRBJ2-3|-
CASSKGLQDTQYF
TGTGCCAGCAGCAAGGGACTCCAAGATACGCAGTATTTT
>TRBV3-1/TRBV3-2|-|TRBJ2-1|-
CASSGRGGFSYNEQFF
TGTGCCAGCAGCGGAAGGGGCGGTTTCTCCTACAATGAGCAGTTCTTC